This TCR beta chain came from a study of blood T cell repertoires in COVID-19. Overall study: The United States, Italy and Spain were the sources of the acute and convalescent COVID-19 samples.

Measured with immunoSEQ multiplex PCR; TCRdb has only the in-frame clones, and not every one. Seen here are under 200,000 clones, approximately 84% observed once, and the top ten hold under 3.5%. The TCR comes from a woman older than 75 with COVID-19, enrolled during active disease. The sequenced sample consisted of peripheral blood.

CDR3 amino acids: CASSARDYSYEQYF. The CDR3 DNA is TGTGCCAGCAGTGCCCGGGACTACTCCTACGAGCAGTACTTC. This chain connects TRBV2 to TRBJ2-7; 7 bases fit TRBD2. V trimming: 4 bases; J trimming: 0 bases; junction bases outside the gene matches: 3. Germline assignment: CDR1 SNHLY and CDR2 FYNNEI. CDR3 length: 14 residues.